The clone carrying this T cell receptor beta chain appeared a few times. Its antigen is currently unknown. This specimen belongs to a study of response to subunit inactivated influenza vaccine. TCRdb re-called the RT-PCR reads with MiXCR, one entry per CDR3 protein. The table includes approximately 290,000 distinct CDR3 sequences, 20% to 25% detected once. General study results and limits: The authors offered the suggestion that each seasonal influenza vaccination recruits few new T cells.

Material: PBMCs from blood, obtained around 22 months after vaccination. This TCR came from a man in his fifties or sixties who received an inactivated influenza vaccine.

The CDR3 spells CRTLRGLTEAFF. CDR3 DNA sequence: TGCAGAACACTCCGGGGGCTTACTGAAGCTTTCTTT. The gene calls are TRBV20-1 and TRBJ1-1; D is possibly TRBD1 (6 bases). The CDR3 has 12 residues. Germline V gene sequence: CDR1 DFQATT, CDR2 SNEGSKA (reference sequence).